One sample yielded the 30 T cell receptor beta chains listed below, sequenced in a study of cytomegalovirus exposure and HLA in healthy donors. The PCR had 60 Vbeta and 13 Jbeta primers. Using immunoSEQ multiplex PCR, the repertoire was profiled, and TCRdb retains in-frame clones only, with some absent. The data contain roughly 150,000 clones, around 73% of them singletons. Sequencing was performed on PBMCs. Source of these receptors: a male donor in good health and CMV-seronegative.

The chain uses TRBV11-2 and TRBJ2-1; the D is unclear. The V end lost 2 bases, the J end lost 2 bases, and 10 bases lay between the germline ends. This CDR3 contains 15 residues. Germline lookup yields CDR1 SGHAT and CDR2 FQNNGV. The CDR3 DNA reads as TGTGCCAGCAGCTTAAAAGCGACCCCCTACAATGAGCAGTTCTTC. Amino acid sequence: CASSLKATPYNEQFF.

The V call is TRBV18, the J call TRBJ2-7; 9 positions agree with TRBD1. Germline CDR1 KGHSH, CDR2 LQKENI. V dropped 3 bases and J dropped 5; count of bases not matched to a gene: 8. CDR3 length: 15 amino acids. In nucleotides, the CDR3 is TGTGCCAGCTCACCCCCCGGGACAGGGAATGACGAGCAGTACTTC. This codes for CASSPPGTGNDEQYF.

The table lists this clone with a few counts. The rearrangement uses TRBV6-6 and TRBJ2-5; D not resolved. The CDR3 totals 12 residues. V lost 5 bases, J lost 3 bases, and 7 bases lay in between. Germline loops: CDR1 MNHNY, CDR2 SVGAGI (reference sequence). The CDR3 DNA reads TGTGCCAGCAGTCCCCCGGAAGAGACCCAGTACTTC. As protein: CASSPPEETQYF.

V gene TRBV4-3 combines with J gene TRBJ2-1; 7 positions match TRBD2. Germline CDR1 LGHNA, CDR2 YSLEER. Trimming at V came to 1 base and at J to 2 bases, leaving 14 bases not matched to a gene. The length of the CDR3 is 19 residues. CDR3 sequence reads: CASSQVPQLSGVTYNEQFF. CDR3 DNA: TGCGCCAGCAGCCAAGTGCCCCAGCTGAGCGGGGTTACCTACAATGAGCAGTTCTTC.

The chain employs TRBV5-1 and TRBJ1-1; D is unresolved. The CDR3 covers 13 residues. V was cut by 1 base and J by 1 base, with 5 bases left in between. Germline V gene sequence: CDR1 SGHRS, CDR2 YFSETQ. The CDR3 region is CASSLRQNTEAFF. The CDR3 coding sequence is TGCGCCAGCAGCTTGAGACAGAACACTGAAGCTTTCTTT.

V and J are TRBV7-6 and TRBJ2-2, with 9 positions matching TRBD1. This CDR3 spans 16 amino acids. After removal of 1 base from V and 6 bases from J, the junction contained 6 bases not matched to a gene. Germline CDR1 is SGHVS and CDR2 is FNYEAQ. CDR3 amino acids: CASSLVTGGLAGELFF. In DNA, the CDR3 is TGTGCCAGCAGCTTAGTGACAGGGGGTTTGGCCGGGGAGCTGTTTTTT.

The CDR3 protein is CASSLRDTSSYEQYF. In DNA, the CDR3 is TGTGCCAGCAGCTTACGGGACACGAGCTCCTACGAGCAGTACTTC. This chain joins TRBV7-9 and TRBJ2-7; D possibly corresponds to TRBD1 (6 bases). CDR3 length equals 15 residues. The V and J ends lost 2 bases and 0 bases respectively, with 11 bases between them. Germline V gene lookup returns CDR1 SEHNR and CDR2 FQNEAQ (reference sequence).

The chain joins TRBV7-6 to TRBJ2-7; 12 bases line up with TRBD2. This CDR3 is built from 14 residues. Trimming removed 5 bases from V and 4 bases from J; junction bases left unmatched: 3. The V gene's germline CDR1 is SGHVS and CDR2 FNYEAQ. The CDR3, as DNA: TGTGCCAGCAGCCGGACTAGCGGGGTATACGAGCAGTACTTC. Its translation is CASSRTSGVYEQYF.

CDR3 amino acids: CSAGFHAGTGELFF. CDR3 sequence (DNA): TGCAGCGCGGGGTTTCATGCCGGAACCGGGGAGCTGTTTTTT. This sequence joins TRBV29-1 and TRBJ2-2; a possible D gene is TRBD2 (5 bases). The CDR3 has 14 residues. V lost 7 bases and J 5 bases, leaving 17 bases between the germline ends. CDR1 SQVTM and CDR2 ANQGSEA come from the germline V gene.

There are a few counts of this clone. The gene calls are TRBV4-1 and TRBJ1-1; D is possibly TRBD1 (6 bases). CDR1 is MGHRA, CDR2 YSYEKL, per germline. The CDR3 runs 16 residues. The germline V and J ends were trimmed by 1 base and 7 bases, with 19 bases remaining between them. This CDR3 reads CASSQVPQGRPFEAFF. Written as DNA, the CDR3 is TGCGCCAGCAGCCAAGTCCCACAGGGCCGCCCTTTTGAAGCTTTCTTT.

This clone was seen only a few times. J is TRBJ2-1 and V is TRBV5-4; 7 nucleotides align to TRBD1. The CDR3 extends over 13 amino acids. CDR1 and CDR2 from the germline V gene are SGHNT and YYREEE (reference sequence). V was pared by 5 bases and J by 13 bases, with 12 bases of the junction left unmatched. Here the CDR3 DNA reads TGTGCCAGCAGTGAACCCGGGACAGCCATCCAGTTCTTC. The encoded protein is CASSEPGTAIQFF.

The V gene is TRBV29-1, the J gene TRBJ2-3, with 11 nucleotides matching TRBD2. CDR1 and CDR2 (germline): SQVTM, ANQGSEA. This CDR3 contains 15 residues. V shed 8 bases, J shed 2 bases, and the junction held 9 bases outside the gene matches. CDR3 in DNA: TGCAGCATACGGTCTAGCGGGGGGCCCACAGATACGCAGTATTTT. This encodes CSIRSSGGPTDTQYF.

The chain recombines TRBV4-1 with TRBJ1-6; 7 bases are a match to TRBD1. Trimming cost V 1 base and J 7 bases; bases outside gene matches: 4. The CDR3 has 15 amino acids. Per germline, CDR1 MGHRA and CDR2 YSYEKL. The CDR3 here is CASSQGRGPNSPLHF. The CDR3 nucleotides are TGCGCCAGCAGCCAAGGTAGGGGGCCGAATTCACCCCTCCACTTT.

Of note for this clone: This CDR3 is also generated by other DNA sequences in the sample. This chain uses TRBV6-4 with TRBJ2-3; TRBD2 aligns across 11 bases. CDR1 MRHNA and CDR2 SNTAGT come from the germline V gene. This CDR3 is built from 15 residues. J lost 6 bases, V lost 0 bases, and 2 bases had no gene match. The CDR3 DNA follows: TGTGCCAGCAGTGACTCTAGCGGGGGGGCGGATACGCAGTATTTT. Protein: CASSDSSGGADTQYF.

The CDR3 reads CASSLSGGAGDEQFF. The CDR3 coding sequence is TGTGCCAGCAGCCTTAGCGGGGGGGCCGGAGATGAGCAGTTCTTC. This chain uses TRBV5-6 with TRBJ2-1, with TRBD2 identical over 11 bases. CDR3 size: 15 residues. Trimming cost V 4 bases and J 8 bases; bases outside gene matches: 8. Germline values: CDR1 SGHDT, CDR2 YYEEEE.

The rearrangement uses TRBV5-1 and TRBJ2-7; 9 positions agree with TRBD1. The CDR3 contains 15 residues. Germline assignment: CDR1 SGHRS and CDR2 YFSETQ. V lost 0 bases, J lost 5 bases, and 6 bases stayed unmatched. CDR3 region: CASSLGGQGSNEQYF. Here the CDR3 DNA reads TGCGCCAGCAGCTTGGGGGGACAGGGTAGCAACGAGCAGTACTTC. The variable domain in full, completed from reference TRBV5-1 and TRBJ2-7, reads KAGVTQTPRYLIKTRGQQVTLSCSPISGHRSVSWYQQTPGQGLQFLFEYFSETQRNKGNFPGRFSGRQFSNSRSEMNVSTLELGDSALYLCASSLGGQGSNEQYFGPGTRLTVT.

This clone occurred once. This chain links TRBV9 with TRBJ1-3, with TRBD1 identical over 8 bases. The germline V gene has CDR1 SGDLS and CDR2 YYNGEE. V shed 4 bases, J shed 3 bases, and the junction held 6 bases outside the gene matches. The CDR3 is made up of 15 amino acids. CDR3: CASSTRQGSGNTIYF. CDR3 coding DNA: TGTGCCAGCAGCACACGACAGGGGAGTGGAAACACCATATATTTT. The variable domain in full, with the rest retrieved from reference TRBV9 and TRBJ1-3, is DSGVTQTPKHLITATGQRVTLRCSPRSGDLSVYWYQQSLDQGLQFLIQYYNGEERAKGNILERFSAQQFPDLHSELNLSSLELGDSALYFCASSTRQGSGNTIYFGEGSWLTVV.

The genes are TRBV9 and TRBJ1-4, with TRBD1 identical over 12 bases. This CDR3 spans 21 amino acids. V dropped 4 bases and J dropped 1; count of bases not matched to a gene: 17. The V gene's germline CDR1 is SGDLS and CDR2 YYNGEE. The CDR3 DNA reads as TGTGCCAGCAGCCCCAGAGGAGGGACAGGGGGCGACCCCAAAACTAATGAAAAACTGTTTTTT. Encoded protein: CASSPRGGTGGDPKTNEKLFF.

CDR3 region: CASSGTGGAVQPQHF. CDR3 DNA sequence: TGTGCCAGCAGTGGGACAGGGGGCGCGGTCCAGCCCCAGCATTTT. The rearrangement uses TRBV6-1 and TRBJ1-5, with 11 positions matching TRBD1. The CDR3 sequence is 15 residues long. Trimming at V came to 4 bases and at J to 7 bases, leaving 6 bases not matched to a gene. Looked up from germline, CDR1 is MNHNS and CDR2 is SASEGT.

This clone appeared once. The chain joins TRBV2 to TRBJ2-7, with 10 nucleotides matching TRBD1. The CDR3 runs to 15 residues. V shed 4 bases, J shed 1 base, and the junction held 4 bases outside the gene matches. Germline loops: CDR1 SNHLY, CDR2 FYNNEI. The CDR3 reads CASSGGQGSSYEQYF. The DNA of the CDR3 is TGTGCCAGCAGTGGGGGACAGGGGTCATCCTACGAGCAGTACTTC.

CDR3 loop: CASSEGQLYEQYF. The CDR3 DNA reads as TGCGCCAGCAGTGAGGGGCAGCTCTACGAGCAGTACTTC. The chain combines TRBV10-2 with TRBJ2-7; no clear D. V was cut by 2 bases and J by 3 bases, with 8 bases left in between. Germline CDR1 WSHSY, CDR2 SAAADI. The CDR3 is made up of 13 amino acids.

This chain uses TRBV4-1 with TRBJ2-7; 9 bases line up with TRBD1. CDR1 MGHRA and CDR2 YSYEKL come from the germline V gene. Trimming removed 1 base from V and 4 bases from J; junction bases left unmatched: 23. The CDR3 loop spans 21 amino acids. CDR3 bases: TGCGCCAGCAGCCAAGGGGGTGTAGGACAGGGGAGTGTTGGAGGGGTTTACGAGCAGTACTTC. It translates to CASSQGGVGQGSVGGVYEQYF.

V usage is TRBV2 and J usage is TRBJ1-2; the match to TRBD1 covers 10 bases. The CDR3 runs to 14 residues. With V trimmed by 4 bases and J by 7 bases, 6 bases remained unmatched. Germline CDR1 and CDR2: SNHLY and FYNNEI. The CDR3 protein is CASSATGGEGGYTF. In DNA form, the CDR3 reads TGTGCCAGCAGTGCGACAGGGGGCGAAGGTGGCTACACCTTC.

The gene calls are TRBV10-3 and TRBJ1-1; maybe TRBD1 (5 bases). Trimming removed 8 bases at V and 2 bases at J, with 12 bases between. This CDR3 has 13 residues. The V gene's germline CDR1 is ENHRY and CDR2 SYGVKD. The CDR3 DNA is TGTGCCATCCGGGGGAATGGTAACACTGAAGCTTTCTTT. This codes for CAIRGNGNTEAFF.

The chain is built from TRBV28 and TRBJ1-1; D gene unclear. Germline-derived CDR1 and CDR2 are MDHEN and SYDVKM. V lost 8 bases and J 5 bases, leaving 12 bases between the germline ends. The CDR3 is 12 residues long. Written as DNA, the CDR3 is TGTGCCAGCGGGGAGGGCTTTACTGAAGCTTTCTTT. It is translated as CASGEGFTEAFF.

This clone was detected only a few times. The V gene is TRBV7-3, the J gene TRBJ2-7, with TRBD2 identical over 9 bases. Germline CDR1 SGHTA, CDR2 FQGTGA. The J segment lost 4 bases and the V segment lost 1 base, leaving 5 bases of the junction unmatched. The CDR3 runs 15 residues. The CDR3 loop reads CASSLIAGGEYEQYF. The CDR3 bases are TGTGCCAGCAGCTTAATTGCGGGAGGGGAATACGAGCAGTACTTC.

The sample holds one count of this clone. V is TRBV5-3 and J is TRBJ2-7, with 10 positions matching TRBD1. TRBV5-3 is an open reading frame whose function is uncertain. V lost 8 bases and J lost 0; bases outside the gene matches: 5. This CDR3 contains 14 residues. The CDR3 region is CASGRTGGSYEQYF. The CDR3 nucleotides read TGTGCCAGCGGGCGGACAGGGGGCTCCTACGAGCAGTACTTC.

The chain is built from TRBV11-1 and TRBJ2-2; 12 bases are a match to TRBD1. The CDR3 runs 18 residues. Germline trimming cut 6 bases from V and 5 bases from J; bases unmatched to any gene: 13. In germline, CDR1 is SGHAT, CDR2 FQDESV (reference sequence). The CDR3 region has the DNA TGTGCCAGCAGTTCATCGCTCCGGGACAGGGGGCTAACCGGGGAGCTGTTTTTT. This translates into CASSSSLRDRGLTGELFF.

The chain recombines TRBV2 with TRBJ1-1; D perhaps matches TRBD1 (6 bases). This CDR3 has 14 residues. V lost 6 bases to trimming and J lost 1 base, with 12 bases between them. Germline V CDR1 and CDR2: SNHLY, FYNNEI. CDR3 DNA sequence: TGTGCCAGCAGCGAGGACAGTTGGAACACTGAAGCTTTCTTT. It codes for CASSEDSWNTEAFF.

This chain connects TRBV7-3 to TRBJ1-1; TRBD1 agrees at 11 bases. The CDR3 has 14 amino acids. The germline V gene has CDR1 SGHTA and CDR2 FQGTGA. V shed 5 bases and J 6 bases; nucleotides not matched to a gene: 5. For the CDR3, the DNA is TGTGCCAGCAGCAGGGACAGGGGGGTCGCTGAAGCTTTCTTT. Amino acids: CASSRDRGVAEAFF.